This T cell receptor (beta chain) is from a study of blood T cell repertoires in COVID-19. Study-wide background: Specimens from acute and convalescent COVID-19 originated in the United States, Italy and Spain. T cells, B-cell-depleted T cells, or PBMCs provided the cDNA or gDNA that served as material.

Per the study methods: Amplification with reference gene primers provided the estimates of nucleated cell counts. Clones were sequenced by immunoSEQ multiplex PCR, and TCRdb holds only the in-frame ones, with some missing. V, J and clone size derive from that table, while D and trimming were established from the DNA sequence. This table has approximately 89,000 clones, around nine tenths appearing once. Trimming stripped 4 bases from V and 13 bases from J, with 17 bases between. The CDR3 runs 14 residues. Germline V gives CDR1 MDHEN, CDR2 SYDVKM. Sequenced sample: peripheral blood. The receptor's source is an older man with acute or convalescent COVID-19. This chain connects TRBV28 to TRBJ1-6; TRBD1 is a possible D gene (6 bases). Here the CDR3 reads CASSSPFRGHPLHF. The DNA for the CDR3 is TGTGCCAGCAGTTCCCCTTTCCGGGGACATCCCCTCCACTTT.